Sequencing of this T cell receptor beta chain was carried out in a study of Ad26.COV2.S vaccination and SARS-CoV-2 variants. Study information: Sample donor was a member of the COV1001 Ad26.COV2.S trial arm.

Germline CDR1 LGHNT, CDR2 FRNRAP. The CDR3 sequence is 21 residues long. V was pared by 2 bases and J by 4 bases, with 21 bases of the junction left unmatched. Indicated treatment: roughly 20 received Ad26.COV2.S at low or high dose, single or two shots; roughly 5 received placebo; per-sample allocation not given. Specimen acquisition occurred on day 63 following the initial vaccine or placebo injection. The repertoire was sequenced with immunoSEQ multiplex PCR; TCRdb's copy has only in-frame clones and lacks some. The sample lists 400,000 to 450,000 clones; 90% were seen once. This receptor was taken from a person between 18 and 65 years old who received the Ad26.COV2.S COVID-19 vaccine or a placebo. This material consisted of peripheral blood, taken in a trial of Ad26.COV2.S vaccine versus placebo. The V and J genes are TRBV12-5 and TRBJ2-1; 9 bases line up with TRBD2. The CDR3 loop reads CASGLWGHGTSSSLRYNEQFF. In DNA, the CDR3 is TGTGCTAGTGGTTTGTGGGGCCATGGGACTAGCTCTAGCCTGAGGTACAATGAGCAGTTCTTC.